The sequence of this T cell receptor (beta chain) was determined in a study of identical twins. Germline V gives CDR1 SGHRS, CDR2 YFSETQ. The V gene lost 4 bases and the J gene lost 1 base, with 15 bases spanning the gap. This CDR3 spans 16 amino acids. From the 5' RACE reads, TCRdb called clonotypes with MiXCR, one entry per CDR3 protein. The table includes 200,000 to 250,000 distinct CDR3 sequences, 6.5% to 8% detected once. At least ten counts were recorded for this clonotype. This same sample was also taken into another study, of T cells expressing NK-cell markers. That report notes: The leading position in the CD3+CD56-NKG2C+ fraction of a handful of donors also went to these clonotypes.

This receptor was obtained from a woman under 30 in good health. The V and J genes are TRBV5-1 and TRBJ2-1; D ambiguous. The sequenced material came from CD8+ T cells sorted from blood. CDR3 protein: CASSLGPIGSYNEQFF. The CDR3 coding sequence is TGCGCCAGCAGCCTTGGACCGATCGGGTCCTACAATGAGCAGTTCTTC.